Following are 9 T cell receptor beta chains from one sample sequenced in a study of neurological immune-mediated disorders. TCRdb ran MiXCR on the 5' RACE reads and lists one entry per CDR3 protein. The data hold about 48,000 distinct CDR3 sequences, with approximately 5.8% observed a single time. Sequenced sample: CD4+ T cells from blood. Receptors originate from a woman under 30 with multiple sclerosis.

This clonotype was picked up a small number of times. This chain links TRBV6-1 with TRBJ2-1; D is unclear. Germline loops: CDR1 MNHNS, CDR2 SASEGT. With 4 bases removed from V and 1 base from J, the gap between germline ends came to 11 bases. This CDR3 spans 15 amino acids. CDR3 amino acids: CASSAKVGSYNEQFF. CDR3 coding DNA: TGTGCCAGCAGTGCTAAGGTGGGTTCCTACAATGAGCAGTTCTTC.

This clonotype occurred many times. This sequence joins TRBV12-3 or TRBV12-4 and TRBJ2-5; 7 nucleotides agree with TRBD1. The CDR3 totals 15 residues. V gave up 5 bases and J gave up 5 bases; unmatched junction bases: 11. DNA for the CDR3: TGTGCCAGCAGTCGGGACAGCATTCCGTTGGAGACCCAGTACTTC. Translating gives CASSRDSIPLETQYF.

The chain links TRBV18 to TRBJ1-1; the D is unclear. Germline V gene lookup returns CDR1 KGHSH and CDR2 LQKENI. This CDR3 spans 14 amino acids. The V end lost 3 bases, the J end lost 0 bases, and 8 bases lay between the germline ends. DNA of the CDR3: TGTGCCAGCTCACCCTCGGGGATGAACACTGAAGCTTTCTTT. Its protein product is CASSPSGMNTEAFF.

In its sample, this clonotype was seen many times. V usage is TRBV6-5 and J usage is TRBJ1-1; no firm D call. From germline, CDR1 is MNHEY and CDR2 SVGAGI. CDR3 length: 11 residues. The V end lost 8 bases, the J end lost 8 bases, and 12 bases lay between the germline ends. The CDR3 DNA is TGTGCCAGCGCCAAGGGTGTCGAAGCTTTCTTT. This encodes CASAKGVEAFF.

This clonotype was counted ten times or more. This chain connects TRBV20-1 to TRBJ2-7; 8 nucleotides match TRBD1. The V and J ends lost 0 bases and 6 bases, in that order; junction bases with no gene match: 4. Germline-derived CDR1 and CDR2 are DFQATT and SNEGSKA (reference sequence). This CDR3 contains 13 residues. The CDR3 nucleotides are TGCAGTGCTAGAGATGGACAGGGAGGCGAGCAGTACGTC. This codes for CSARDGQGGEQYV.

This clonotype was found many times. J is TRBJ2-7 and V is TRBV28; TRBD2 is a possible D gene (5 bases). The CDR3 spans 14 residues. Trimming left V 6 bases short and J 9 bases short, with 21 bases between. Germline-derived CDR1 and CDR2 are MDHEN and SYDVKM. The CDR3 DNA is TGTGCCAGCAGCCCCTTGGAAGGGTCGAGGGCGCAGTACGTC. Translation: CASSPLEGSRAQYV.

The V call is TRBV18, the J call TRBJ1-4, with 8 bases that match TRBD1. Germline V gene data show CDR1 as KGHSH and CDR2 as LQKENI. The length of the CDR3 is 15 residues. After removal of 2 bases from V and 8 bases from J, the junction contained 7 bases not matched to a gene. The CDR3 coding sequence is TGTGCCAGCTCACCATGGACAGGGCAAGACGAAAAACTGTTTTTT. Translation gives CASSPWTGQDEKLFF.

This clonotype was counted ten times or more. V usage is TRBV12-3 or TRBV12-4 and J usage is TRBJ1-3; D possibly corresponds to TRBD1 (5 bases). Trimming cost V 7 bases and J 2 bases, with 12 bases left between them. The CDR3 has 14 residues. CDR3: CASTGDGTGNTIYF. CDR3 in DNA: TGTGCCAGCACGGGGGACGGGACTGGAAACACCATATATTTT.

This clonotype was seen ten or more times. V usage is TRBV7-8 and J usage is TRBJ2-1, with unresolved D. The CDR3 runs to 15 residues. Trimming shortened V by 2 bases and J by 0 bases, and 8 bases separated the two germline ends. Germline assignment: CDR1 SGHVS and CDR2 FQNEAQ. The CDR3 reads CASSLTLSSYNEQFF. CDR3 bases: TGTGCCAGCAGCTTAACCCTGAGCTCCTACAATGAGCAGTTCTTC.